Presented here are 18 T cell receptor beta chains from one specimen sequenced in a study of control samples from healthy donors and cancer patients. TCRdb keeps only in-frame clones here, not all; method: immunoSEQ multiplex PCR. The sample has under 450,000 clones; 90% are singletons. The specimen was PBMCs. The receptor source for this set is a man between 35 and 55 years old with head and neck cancer.

This chain links TRBV3-1 (or the pseudogene TRBV3-2) with TRBJ1-1, with 8 bases matching TRBD1. Germline loops: CDR1 LGHDT, CDR2 YNNKEL (reference sequence). The CDR3 contains 15 residues. The ends lost 4 bases at V and 1 base at J; junction bases unmatched: 5. This CDR3 is CASSLPGQENTEAFF. The CDR3 nucleotides read TGTGCCAGCAGCCTGCCGGGACAGGAGAACACTGAAGCTTTCTTT.

The chain combines TRBV7-2 with TRBJ2-5; D is unresolved. The CDR3 is 15 residues long. The germline V and J ends were trimmed by 5 bases and 7 bases, with 20 bases remaining between them. Germline assignment: CDR1 SGHTA and CDR2 FQGNSA. The CDR3 DNA follows: TGTGCCAGCAGCCCTGATCGTGGATCCTGGGGGACCCAGTACTTC. Its protein product is CASSPDRGSWGTQYF.

The J gene is TRBJ2-5, the V gene TRBV5-4, with D perhaps TRBD1 or TRBD2 (6 bases each). CDR1 and CDR2 (germline): SGHNT, YYREEE (reference sequence). The CDR3 loop spans 14 amino acids. V lost 0 bases and J lost 5, with 11 bases in between. The CDR3 DNA reads TGTGCCAGCAGCTTGGCCGGGGGCAGGGAGACCCAGTACTTC. Amino acids: CASSLAGGRETQYF.

This clone has only one observation. This chain connects TRBV5-8 to TRBJ1-1, with TRBD1 matching over 7 bases. The ends lost 0 bases at V and 10 bases at J; junction bases unmatched: 6. The CDR3 contains 13 residues. From germline, CDR1 is SGHTS and CDR2 YDEGEE. This CDR3 is CASSLVQGGAAFF. CDR3 nucleotide sequence: TGTGCCAGCAGCTTGGTGCAAGGGGGCGCAGCTTTCTTT.

The chain joins TRBV7-3 to TRBJ2-6; D perhaps matches TRBD1 (5 bases). CDR1 and CDR2 from the germline V gene are SGHTA and FQGTGA. Trimming left V 4 bases short and J 2 bases short, with 15 bases between. The CDR3 totals 17 residues. DNA of the CDR3: TGTGCCAGCAGCTCTCCCCGCTCAGGGACTGGGGCCAACGTCCTGACTTTC. It codes for CASSSPRSGTGANVLTF.

CDR3 sequence (DNA): TGCAGCGTTGAAGATTCTGAGGGTAGCGAGGAGACCCAGTACTTC. Translated: CSVEDSEGSEETQYF. The chain is built from TRBV29-1 and TRBJ2-5; the D gene is possibly TRBD2 (5 bases). The length of the CDR3 is 15 residues. Germline CDR1 and CDR2: SQVTM and ANQGSEA. V was pared by 0 bases and J by 5 bases, with 16 bases between. Full variable domain (outside the CDR3, taken from reference TRBV29-1 and TRBJ2-5): SAVISQKPSRDICQRGTSLTIQCQVDSQVTMMFWYRQQPGQSLTLIATANQGSEATYESGFVIDKFPISRPNLTFSTLTVSNMSPEDSSIYLCSVEDSEGSEETQYFGPGTRLLVL.

V and J are TRBV6-6 and TRBJ2-7; a weak D match, TRBD2 (5 bases). Germline V gene data show CDR1 as MNHNY and CDR2 as SVGAGI (reference sequence). CDR3 length equals 11 residues. Trimming removed 6 bases at V and 2 bases at J, with 5 bases between. In DNA, the CDR3 is TGTGCCAGCAGGACTACCTACGAGCAGTACTTC. This encodes CASRTTYEQYF.

The chain is built from TRBV10-1 and TRBJ2-1; D is perhaps TRBD2 (6 bases). The V end was cut by 4 bases, the J end by 4 bases, with 8 bases between. Germline CDR1 reads WNHNN; CDR2 reads SYGVQD (reference sequence). This CDR3 has 13 residues. The CDR3 region has the DNA TGCGCCAGCAGTGGGGGACTGTACAATGAGCAGTTCTTC. It is translated as CASSGGLYNEQFF.

In regard to this clone: Other DNA sequences of this sample code for an identical CDR3. For the CDR3, the DNA is TGTGCCACCAGCAGAGAAGGTAGAGGTGAGCAGTTCTTC. Translation gives CATSREGRGEQFF. This sequence joins TRBV15 and TRBJ2-1; the D is unclear. The germline V gene has CDR1 LNHNV and CDR2 YYDKDF (reference sequence). Trimming left V 0 bases short and J 9 bases short, with 9 bases between. The CDR3 runs to 13 residues.

This chain joins TRBV5-1 and TRBJ2-1; D is unclear. Germline V CDR1 and CDR2: SGHRS, YFSETQ. Trimming pared 0 bases from V and 3 bases from J, leaving 7 bases between. The CDR3 is 14 amino acids. The CDR3 spells CASSLGQDYNEQFF. The CDR3 region has the DNA TGCGCCAGCAGCTTGGGACAAGACTACAATGAGCAGTTCTTC.

CDR3 coding DNA: TGTGCCAGCAGCCCCGGGGGAGGGAATGAAAAACTGTTTTTT. It specifies CASSPGGGNEKLFF. The V and J genes are TRBV7-2 and TRBJ1-4; D is possibly TRBD1 (5 bases). Germline V gives CDR1 SGHTA, CDR2 FQGNSA. The CDR3 totals 14 residues. V was clipped by 5 bases and J by 5 bases, with 12 bases between them.

The CDR3 DNA reads TGTGCCAGCACCCCCGACAGTAATCAGCCCCAGCATTTT. Protein sequence: CASTPDSNQPQHF. The chain employs TRBV28 and TRBJ1-5, with TRBD1 as a possible D gene (5 bases). The ends were cut back, 7 bases at V and 4 bases at J, with 11 bases in the middle. This CDR3 spans 13 amino acids. The germline V gene encodes CDR1 MDHEN and CDR2 SYDVKM. Drawing the rest from reference TRBV28 and TRBJ1-5, the complete variable domain is DVKVTQSSRYLVKRTGEKVFLECVQDMDHENMFWYRQDPGLGLRLIYFSYDVKMKEKGDIPEGYSVSREKKERFSLILESASTNQTSMYLCASTPDSNQPQHFGDGTRLSIL.

This CDR3 reads CASSPRGGNNNSPLHF. As DNA, the CDR3 is TGTGCCAGCAGCCCTCGGGGGGGTAATAATAATTCACCCCTCCACTTT. The V call is TRBV3-1 (or the pseudogene TRBV3-2), the J call TRBJ1-6; possible D gene TRBD1, 5 bases. Germline V gene lookup returns CDR1 LGHDT and CDR2 YNNKEL (reference sequence). The CDR3 is 16 amino acids. With 4 bases removed from V and 5 bases from J, the gap between germline ends came to 15 bases.

The genes are TRBV5-1 and TRBJ2-7; TRBD1 or TRBD2 may be the D gene (5 bases each). V shed 4 bases and J shed 2 bases, with 13 bases lying between them. The CDR3 loop spans 14 amino acids. CDR1 and CDR2 (germline): SGHRS, YFSETQ. CDR3 protein: CASSPGAGTYEQYF. Written as DNA, the CDR3 is TGCGCCAGCAGCCCCGGGGCCGGTACCTACGAGCAGTACTTC.

This clone was seen more than once but under ten times. The V call is TRBV7-2, the J call TRBJ2-1, with 12 nucleotides matching TRBD2. CDR1 is SGHTA and CDR2 is FQGNSA in the germline V gene. Trimming removed 3 bases from V and 6 bases from J; junction bases left unmatched: 9. The CDR3 totals 17 residues. The CDR3 protein is CASSFRTGTSGPNEQFF. The CDR3 nucleotides are TGTGCCAGCAGCTTTCGGACCGGGACTAGCGGGCCCAATGAGCAGTTCTTC.

The chain carries TRBV24-1 and TRBJ2-7; 8 nucleotides line up with TRBD1. The germline CDR1 and CDR2 sequences are KGHDR and SFDVKD. The length of the CDR3 is 18 residues. The V gene end was trimmed by 4 bases and the J gene end by 5 bases; junction bases not matched to a gene: 18. CDR3 nucleotide sequence: TGTGCCACCAGTGACACCGTAAAATCACGGACAGGGATAAACGAGCAGTACTTC. Encoded protein: CATSDTVKSRTGINEQYF.

This chain's CDR3 is CASTRGQGDEKLFF. Written as DNA, the CDR3 is TGTGCCAGCACCCGGGGACAGGGGGATGAAAAACTGTTTTTT. The chain is built from TRBV7-2 and TRBJ1-4; the match to TRBD1 covers 11 bases. The CDR3 is 14 amino acids. Germline V lookup: CDR1 SGHTA, CDR2 FQGNSA. V lost 7 bases and J lost 6; bases outside the gene matches: 4.

The J gene is TRBJ1-4, the V gene TRBV9, with no clear D. The CDR3 extends over 14 amino acids. The V gene lost 0 bases and the J gene lost 4 bases, with 7 bases spanning the gap. Germline CDR1 SGDLS, CDR2 YYNGEE. The CDR3 DNA follows: TGTGCCAGCAGCGTAGCGGGGAATAATGAAAAACTGTTTTTT. It translates to CASSVAGNNEKLFF.